Following are 5 T cell receptor beta chains from one sample sequenced in a study of T cell responses to AZD1222 COVID-19 vaccine. Data came from immunoSEQ multiplex PCR; TCRdb stores just in-frame clones and leaves some out. The repertoire holds some 74,000 clones, with about 85% as singletons. The material sequenced was peripheral blood, taken 28 days after the second AZD1222 dose. The source of these receptors is an adult who received the AZD1222 COVID-19 vaccine.

The chain recombines TRBV7-2 with TRBJ1-2; D gene uncertain. Germline values: CDR1 SGHTA, CDR2 FQGNSA. Trimming left V 0 bases short and J 0 bases short, with 2 bases between. The CDR3 is 13 amino acids. The CDR3 spells CASSLAANYGYTF. The DNA of the CDR3 is TGTGCCAGCAGCTTAGCAGCTAACTATGGCTACACCTTC.

J is TRBJ1-2 and V is TRBV9, with no clear D. The V and J ends lost 1 base and 4 bases respectively, with 14 bases between them. Germline values: CDR1 SGDLS, CDR2 YYNGEE. The CDR3 runs to 15 residues. CDR3 sequence: CASSVSEGKVYGYTF. The DNA of the CDR3 is TGTGCCAGCAGCGTAAGTGAAGGGAAGGTCTATGGCTACACCTTC.

The chain carries TRBV7-9 and TRBJ1-1, with D perhaps TRBD1 (5 bases). V lost 5 bases, J lost 2 bases, and 9 bases lay in between. Germline V gene lookup returns CDR1 SEHNR and CDR2 FQNEAQ (reference sequence). The CDR3 loop spans 13 amino acids. The CDR3 nucleotides read TGTGCCAGCAGCCAAGGACAAAACACTGAAGCTTTCTTT. The encoded protein is CASSQGQNTEAFF.

This clone was counted a single time. This chain connects TRBV11-1 to TRBJ1-1; TRBD1 might be the D (5 bases). This CDR3 spans 13 amino acids. Germline CDR1 reads SGHAT; CDR2 reads FQDESV (reference sequence). Trimming removed 3 bases from V and 6 bases from J, with 11 bases in between. The CDR3 spells CASSLGGSSEAFF. The CDR3 nucleotides read TGTGCCAGCAGCTTGGGGGGGTCATCTGAAGCTTTCTTT. The variable domain in full, with the rest retrieved from reference TRBV11-1 and TRBJ1-1, is EAEVAQSPRYKITEKSQAVAFWCDPISGHATLYWYRQILGQGPELLVQFQDESVVDDSQLPKDRFSAERLKGVDSTLKIQPAELGDSAMYLCASSLGGSSEAFFGQGTRLTVV.

There are a few counts of this clone. V and J are TRBV9 and TRBJ2-7, with a possible D match to TRBD2 (7 bases). CDR3 length: 14 amino acids. Germline CDR1 SGDLS, CDR2 YYNGEE. Trimming stripped 0 bases from V and 2 bases from J, with 9 bases between. CDR3 in amino acids: CASSVEGGTYEQYF. As DNA, the CDR3 is TGTGCCAGCAGCGTAGAGGGGGGGACCTACGAGCAGTACTTC.